This passage covers 29 T cell receptor beta chains from one sample sequenced in a study of T cells in Graves' hyperthyroidism and ophthalmopathy. Amplification of TCR beta CDR3 regions used RNA as the template. Using the HTBI primer set, a first-round RT-PCR was run on the TCR CDR3. Each CDR3 protein is one row after TCRdb ran MiXCR on the multiplex PCR reads. The top ten clones hold about 12% of a sample with 500,000 to 650,000 distinct CDR3 sequences, roughly 15% of them seen once. The material sequenced was blood. Every receptor here comes from a woman aged 45-59 years with Graves' ophthalmopathy.

This clonotype was counted many times. The chain has TRBV5-1 and TRBJ2-2; 11 bases match TRBD2. Germline CDR1 is SGHRS and CDR2 is YFSETQ. The ends lost 4 bases at V and 0 bases at J; junction bases unmatched: 8. This CDR3 region has 18 residues. CDR3 in amino acids: CASSLLGLAGPNTGELFF. The CDR3 nucleotides are TGCGCCAGCAGCCTGTTAGGACTAGCGGGCCCGAACACCGGGGAGCTGTTTTTT.

This clonotype was seen a few times. J is TRBJ1-1 and V is TRBV12-3 or TRBV12-4; perhaps TRBD1 as D (5 bases). The CDR3 spans 12 residues. Trimming removed 5 bases at V and 11 bases at J, with 15 bases between. CDR3 in DNA: TGTGCCAGCAGTCCCCTCCCAGGGCTGGCTTTCTTT. It is translated as CASSPLPGLAFF.

The chain joins TRBV12-3 or TRBV12-4 to TRBJ1-4, with D uncertain. The V end was cut by 5 bases, the J end by 9 bases, with 10 bases between. The CDR3 spans 12 residues. The CDR3 spells CASSRSFKKLFF. The CDR3 DNA reads as TGTGCCAGCAGTCGATCGTTCAAAAAACTGTTTTTT.

This clonotype was counted between two and nine times. The V call is TRBV7-2, the J call TRBJ1-5; 7 bases are a match to TRBD1. This CDR3 region has 18 residues. Germline V gene sequence: CDR1 SGHTA, CDR2 FQGNSA. V lost 5 bases, J lost 5 bases, and 18 bases stayed unmatched. Here the CDR3 reads CASSARPPDRLVYQPQHF. CDR3 DNA: TGTGCCAGCAGCGCCCGGCCCCCGGACAGGTTGGTGTATCAGCCCCAGCATTTT.

In its sample, this clonotype was seen many times. V and J are TRBV7-9 and TRBJ1-1, with 7 bases that match TRBD1. Germline V CDR1 and CDR2: SEHNR, FQNEAQ (reference sequence). V lost 1 base to trimming and J lost 1 base; unmatched junction nucleotides: 12. CDR3 length: 18 amino acids. The CDR3 DNA reads TGTGCCAGCAGCTTAGAGGGTCGGCAGGGGGTAGCGAACACTGAAGCTTTCTTT. Translated, it gives CASSLEGRQGVANTEAFF.

This clonotype was seen at least ten times. The rearrangement joins TRBV11-2 to TRBJ1-2; a possible D gene is TRBD1 (6 bases). Trimming stripped 2 bases from V and 3 bases from J, with 10 bases between. This CDR3 contains 14 residues. Germline CDR1 and CDR2: SGHAT and FQNNGV. CDR3 region: CASSLFSGDYGYTF. Written as DNA, the CDR3 is TGTGCCAGCAGCTTATTTTCAGGGGACTATGGCTACACCTTC.

Many counts were recorded for this clonotype. The genes are TRBV12-3 or TRBV12-4 and TRBJ1-4; unclear D gene. This CDR3 contains 15 residues. Trimming left V 2 bases short and J 5 bases short, with 12 bases between. DNA of the CDR3: TGTGCCAGCAGTTTATTTCTGGGTGGGAATGAAAAACTGTTTTTT. The encoded protein is CASSLFLGGNEKLFF.

The sample holds many counts of this clonotype. J is TRBJ2-7 and V is TRBV11-3, with 7 nucleotides matching TRBD2. V dropped 5 bases and J dropped 6; count of bases not matched to a gene: 19. Germline V gives CDR1 SGHNT, CDR2 YENEEA. This CDR3 is 17 amino acids long. CDR3 nucleotide sequence: TGTGCCAGCAGCCCACGGGTGGCGGGAGCAGGGATCTCCGAGCAGTACTTC. It codes for CASSPRVAGAGISEQYF.

This clonotype has a handful of counts. The gene calls are TRBV20-1 and TRBJ1-1; no clear D gene. V was pared by 6 bases and J by 5 bases, with 13 bases between. CDR1 DFQATT and CDR2 SNEGSKA come from the germline V gene (reference sequence). The CDR3 consists of 12 residues. This chain's CDR3 is CSATKLGTEAFF. The CDR3 bases are TGCAGTGCCACAAAATTAGGGACTGAAGCTTTCTTT.

The gene calls are TRBV15 and TRBJ2-1; unclear D gene. The CDR3 loop spans 13 amino acids. Germline V gives CDR1 LNHNV, CDR2 YYDKDF (reference sequence). V dropped 4 bases and J dropped 7 bases, with 11 bases sitting between them. The CDR3 coding sequence is TGTGCCACCAGCATCTTCCCCTGGAATGAGCAGTTCTTC. Translating it yields CATSIFPWNEQFF.

CDR3 coding DNA: TGTGCCAGCAGGCCGGCCGGGACAGGCCTCTATGGCTACACCTTC. Translation: CASRPAGTGLYGYTF. The chain has TRBV28 and TRBJ1-2; TRBD1 matches at 8 bases. The CDR3 loop spans 15 amino acids. The germline CDR1 and CDR2 sequences are MDHEN and SYDVKM. V dropped 6 bases and J dropped 4; count of bases not matched to a gene: 10.

The genes are TRBV5-1 and TRBJ1-1; D not resolved. With 0 bases removed from V and 2 bases from J, the gap between germline ends came to 11 bases. The CDR3 length is 15 residues. Germline CDR1 reads SGHRS; CDR2 reads YFSETQ. CDR3 nucleotides: TGCGCCAGCAGCTTGGCCCCACAACCAAACACTGAAGCTTTCTTT. The encoded protein is CASSLAPQPNTEAFF.

In this sample, this clonotype turned up a few times. This clone may be a read error of a much larger clone one base away. The genes are TRBV6-1 and TRBJ1-2; the D is unclear. The CDR3 is made up of 12 amino acids. Trimming pared 6 bases from V and 0 bases from J, leaving 5 bases between. Germline CDR1 MNHNS, CDR2 SASEGT. The CDR3 DNA is TGTGCCAGCAGGCCCGCTAACTATGGCTACACCTTC. Protein product: CASRPANYGYTF.

This clonotype was counted at least ten times. The rearrangement joins TRBV12-3 or TRBV12-4 to TRBJ1-4; the D is unclear. With 4 bases removed from V and 3 bases from J, the gap between germline ends came to 12 bases. This CDR3 region has 15 residues. CDR3 loop: CASSSPSGPNEKLFF. DNA of the CDR3: TGTGCCAGCAGTTCGCCGAGTGGCCCTAATGAAAAACTGTTTTTT.

This chain joins TRBV27 and TRBJ2-7, with 12 bases that match TRBD2. The CDR3 is 16 residues long. With V trimmed by 5 bases and J by 0 bases, 5 bases remained unmatched. The germline V gene encodes CDR1 MNHEY and CDR2 SMNVEV (reference sequence). In DNA form, the CDR3 reads TGTGCCAGCAGTCCCCGGACTAGCGGGATCTCCTACGAGCAGTACTTC. Translation: CASSPRTSGISYEQYF.

This clonotype has a handful of counts. The chain employs TRBV5-1 and TRBJ2-2; 8 bases line up with TRBD2. V dropped 3 bases and J dropped 0; count of bases not matched to a gene: 4. Germline CDR1 and CDR2: SGHRS and YFSETQ. The CDR3 consists of 16 residues. CDR3 nucleotides: TGCGCCAGCAGCTCCACTAGCGGAGCGAACACCGGGGAGCTGTTTTTT. It translates to CASSSTSGANTGELFF.

This clonotype was seen at least ten times. The V call is TRBV18, the J call TRBJ2-3, with a weak D call TRBD2 (6 bases). The CDR3 has 16 residues. Germline V gene sequence: CDR1 KGHSH, CDR2 LQKENI. Trimming shortened V by 2 bases and J by 0 bases, and 12 bases separated the two germline ends. The CDR3 coding sequence is TGTGCCAGCTCACCAATACGGGGGAATAGCACAGATACGCAGTATTTT. This codes for CASSPIRGNSTDTQYF.

This clonotype was seen repeatedly, ten times or more. The V and J genes are TRBV2 and TRBJ2-6; 11 nucleotides agree with TRBD2. The germline CDR1 and CDR2 sequences are SNHLY and FYNNEI. V gave up 7 bases and J gave up 4 bases; unmatched junction bases: 15. The CDR3 loop spans 19 amino acids. The CDR3 DNA is TGTGCCAGCAATCCCAGGGCTAGCGGGAGGAGTAGGGGGGCCAACGTCCTGACTTTC. As protein: CASNPRASGRSRGANVLTF.

With respect to this clonotype: A read error may be the cause here, since a much bigger clone is one base away. This chain connects TRBV12-3 or TRBV12-4 to TRBJ1-5, with a tentative D call TRBD1 (5 bases). Trimming removed 6 bases from V and 4 bases from J, with 16 bases in between. This CDR3 region has 15 residues. The chain's CDR3 is CASSTRGGLNQPQHF. DNA of the CDR3: TGTGCCAGCAGCACCCGGGGCGGACTGAATCAGCCCCAGCATTTT.

The sample holds many counts of this clonotype. CDR3 sequence (DNA): TGTGCCAGCAGTTACACGAGGGCTAGCGGATCCCAAGAGACCCAGTACTTC. Its translation: CASSYTRASGSQETQYF. The chain carries TRBV6-5 and TRBJ2-5; 7 positions match TRBD2. Trimming at V came to 2 bases and at J to 1 base, leaving 10 bases not matched to a gene. The CDR3 covers 17 residues. The germline V gene has CDR1 MNHEY and CDR2 SVGAGI.

This clonotype has a count of ten or more. The rearrangement links TRBV30 to TRBJ1-2, with D unresolved. The CDR3 length is 13 residues. The V end lost 6 bases, the J end lost 4 bases, and 15 bases lay between the germline ends. In germline, CDR1 is GTSNPN, CDR2 SVGIG (reference sequence). Here the CDR3 DNA reads TGTGCCTGCAACCGGCTAGCGGGCTATGGCTACACCTTC. Residues: CACNRLAGYGYTF.

There are many counts of this clonotype. The rearrangement uses TRBV7-2 and TRBJ1-1; no clear D. V was shortened by 4 bases and J by 4 bases, with 13 bases between the two germline ends. The CDR3 extends over 14 amino acids. Germline CDR1 SGHTA, CDR2 FQGNSA. CDR3 loop: CASSSGLLGTEAFF. The CDR3 region has the DNA TGTGCCAGCAGCTCCGGGTTATTGGGCACTGAAGCTTTCTTT.

This clonotype occurred many times. The chain is built from TRBV28 and TRBJ2-7, with 10 positions matching TRBD1. With 7 bases clipped from V and 2 bases from J, the junction kept 14 bases outside the gene matches. This CDR3 has 17 residues. Germline-derived CDR1 and CDR2 are MDHEN and SYDVKM. The CDR3 nucleotides read TGTGCCAGCACCGGTGGGACAGGGGTTAGAGTGGCCTACGAGCAGTACTTC. Translation: CASTGGTGVRVAYEQYF. The full variable domain, its missing parts supplied by reference TRBV28 and TRBJ2-7, is DVKVTQSSRYLVKRTGEKVFLECVQDMDHENMFWYRQDPGLGLRLIYFSYDVKMKEKGDIPEGYSVSREKKERFSLILESASTNQTSMYLCASTGGTGVRVAYEQYFGPGTRLTVT.

This clonotype was observed many times. CDR3: CASRYPRDRGFGAGELFF. In DNA, the CDR3 is TGTGCCAGCAGATATCCCAGGGACAGGGGGTTCGGGGCCGGGGAGCTGTTTTTT. This sequence joins TRBV6-1 and TRBJ2-2; 11 nucleotides line up with TRBD1. V gave up 6 bases and J gave up 6 bases; unmatched junction bases: 15. The CDR3 is 18 amino acids. Germline V lookup: CDR1 MNHNS, CDR2 SASEGT.

V is TRBV27 and J is TRBJ2-7; D remains ambiguous. The V gene lost 6 bases and the J gene lost 0 bases, with 12 bases spanning the gap. This CDR3 is 14 amino acids long. Germline CDR1 is MNHEY and CDR2 is SMNVEV (reference sequence). The CDR3 region is CASRARRGSYEQYF. The CDR3 DNA reads as TGTGCCAGCAGGGCACGGCGAGGCTCCTACGAGCAGTACTTC.

This clonotype was observed at least ten times. The chain recombines TRBV19 with TRBJ2-7, with no clear D. The V end was cut by 5 bases, the J end by 1 base, with 15 bases between. CDR1 and CDR2 (germline): LNHDA, SQIVND (reference sequence). The CDR3 consists of 15 residues. The CDR3 DNA sequence: TGTGCCAGTAGTCAGTTTGGGCACGGATCCTACGAGCAGTACTTC. Translation: CASSQFGHGSYEQYF. The variable domain in full, completed from reference TRBV19 and TRBJ2-7, reads DGGITQSPKYLFRKEGQNVTLSCEQNLNHDAMYWYRQDPGQGLRLIYYSQIVNDFQKGDIAEGYSVSREKKESFPLTVTSAQKNPTAFYLCASSQFGHGSYEQYFGPGTRLTVT.

Turning to this clonotype: Only one base separates this from a far larger clonotype, so it likely reflects a read error. The chain links TRBV7-8 to TRBJ2-7; possible D gene TRBD1, 5 bases. The CDR3 is made up of 13 amino acids. The germline CDR1 and CDR2 sequences are SGHVS and FQNEAQ. Deletions cut 2 bases from V and 2 bases from J, with 7 bases between. The CDR3 nucleotides are TGTGCCAGCAGCTTAATGGGGCCCTACGAGCAGTACTTC. Its protein is CASSLMGPYEQYF.

This clonotype was seen many times. This sequence joins TRBV28 and TRBJ2-7, with D tentatively TRBD1 (5 bases). The ends were cut back, 3 bases at V and 2 bases at J, with 11 bases in the middle. The CDR3 is 14 amino acids. Germline assignment: CDR1 MDHEN and CDR2 SYDVKM. CDR3 loop: CASSLVGRAYEQYF. CDR3 nucleotide sequence: TGTGCCAGCAGTTTGGTTGGCAGGGCCTACGAGCAGTACTTC.

This clonotype has ten or more counts. The chain employs TRBV7-9 and TRBJ2-7, with TRBD1 matching over 9 bases. The V gene end was trimmed by 5 bases and the J gene end by 3 bases; junction bases not matched to a gene: 8. The germline V gene encodes CDR1 SEHNR and CDR2 FQNEAQ (reference sequence). The CDR3 sequence is 15 residues long. The CDR3: CASSTRDRDVYEQYF. CDR3 nucleotide sequence: TGTGCCAGCAGCACCAGGGACAGGGATGTCTACGAGCAGTACTTC. Full variable domain (outside the CDR3, taken from reference TRBV7-9 and TRBJ2-7): DTGVSQNPRHKITKRGQNVTFRCDPISEHNRLYWYRQTLGQGPEFLTYFQNEAQLEKSRLLSDRFSAERPKGSFSTLEIQRTEQGDSAMYLCASSTRDRDVYEQYFGPGTRLTVT.